Reported below is one T cell receptor beta chain. This sample is drawn from a study of blood T cell repertoires in COVID-19. Study as a whole: Spain, Italy and the United States supplied samples that represented acute and convalescent COVID-19. In each case, the material was cDNA or gDNA derived from T cells, B-cell-depleted T cells, or PBMCs.

Authors' processing steps: The authors estimated nucleated cell counts from reference gene primer amplification. TCRdb's table, derived via immunoSEQ multiplex PCR, lists solely in-frame clones and lacks some. That table is the source of V, J and clone size, and D and trimming were worked out from the DNA. The sample includes about 180,000 clones, 70% to 85% of them seen just once. The source is a human donor in a cohort sampled during active COVID-19. Sequencing was done on a sample of peripheral blood.

This CDR3 is CASSLGGPSYEQYF. The CDR3 DNA reads TGTGCCAGCAGCTTGGGGGGGCCCTCCTACGAGCAGTACTTC. This rearrangement joins TRBV9 to TRBJ2-7, with D possibly matching TRBD2 (7 bases). The CDR3 consists of 14 residues. CDR1 is SGDLS and CDR2 is YYNGEE in the germline V gene. The V end was cut by 4 bases, the J end by 0 bases, with 11 bases between.